The 32 T cell receptor beta chains below all came from one sample that was sequenced in a study of early T cells in non-severe SARS-CoV-2 infection. TCRdb re-called the 5' RACE reads with MiXCR, one entry per CDR3 protein. The sample holds about 50,000 distinct CDR3 sequences, roughly 12% seen once. This sample comprised whole blood, obtained at baseline. These receptors were collected from an adult who was a healthcare worker with PCR-confirmed SARS-CoV-2 infection or an uninfected control (not recorded which).

The table lists this clonotype with a few counts. The CDR3 nucleotides are TGCGCCAGCAGCTACCACACAGATACGCAGTATTTT. This encodes CASSYHTDTQYF. V gene TRBV5-1 combines with J gene TRBJ2-3; no definite D call. The CDR3 runs to 12 residues. Trimming took off 3 bases at V and 2 bases at J, with 4 bases between the two ends. The germline V gene encodes CDR1 SGHRS and CDR2 YFSETQ.

CDR3 coding DNA: TGTGCCACGGGACAGAACTATGGCTACACCTTC. Encoded protein: CATGQNYGYTF. The rearrangement joins TRBV10-3 to TRBJ1-2; 7 positions match TRBD1. V trimming: 10 bases; J trimming: 2 bases; junction bases outside the gene matches: 1. This CDR3 comprises 11 residues. In germline, CDR1 is ENHRY, CDR2 SYGVKD.

The table lists this clonotype with a few counts. The chain carries TRBV7-2 and TRBJ2-7; TRBD2 aligns across 10 bases. The germline CDR1 and CDR2 sequences are SGHTA and FQGNSA. The CDR3 is 21 residues long. V lost 4 bases, J lost 1 base, and 22 bases stayed unmatched. In DNA form, the CDR3 reads TGTGCCAGCAGCTCCCGAGAAGGGGCTAGCGGGAGCCGAATAGGATCCTACGAGCAGTACTTC. Amino acids: CASSSREGASGSRIGSYEQYF.

The sample holds many counts of this clonotype. J is TRBJ2-3 and V is TRBV5-1, with D possibly being TRBD2 (5 bases). In germline, CDR1 is SGHRS, CDR2 YFSETQ. The CDR3 has 16 residues. The V end lost 2 bases, the J end lost 1 base, and 14 bases lay between the germline ends. CDR3 protein: CASSLSGNFGTDTQYF. As DNA, the CDR3 is TGCGCCAGCAGCTTAAGCGGAAACTTTGGCACAGATACGCAGTATTTT.

J is TRBJ2-5 and V is TRBV11-2; no firm D call. Germline loops: CDR1 SGHAT, CDR2 FQNNGV. The V gene lost 0 bases and the J gene lost 1 base, with 12 bases spanning the gap. The CDR3 extends over 16 amino acids. In DNA, the CDR3 is TGTGCCAGCAGCTTAGATCTAATTGGGCCCCAAGAGACCCAGTACTTC. This sequence encodes CASSLDLIGPQETQYF.

This clonotype has more than one count but fewer than ten. V is TRBV10-3 and J is TRBJ2-2; the D is unclear. Germline V gene lookup returns CDR1 ENHRY and CDR2 SYGVKD. The CDR3 is made up of 12 amino acids. V was clipped by 2 bases and J by 7 bases, with 5 bases between them. The CDR3 loop reads CAISEAIGELFF. In DNA form, the CDR3 reads TGTGCCATCAGTGAGGCGATCGGGGAGCTGTTTTTT.

This sequence joins TRBV4-1 and TRBJ2-2, with 7 bases matching TRBD2. The germline V gene has CDR1 MGHRA and CDR2 YSYEKL. The CDR3 runs 15 residues. The V segment lost 0 bases and the J segment 5 bases; nucleotides outside the gene matches: 3. CDR3 protein: CASSQEVAGTGELFF. The CDR3 DNA reads as TGCGCCAGCAGCCAAGAGGTAGCGGGTACCGGGGAGCTGTTTTTT.

This clonotype was seen ten or more times. This rearrangement joins TRBV4-1 to TRBJ1-6, with a weak D call TRBD1 (5 bases). The CDR3 consists of 17 residues. In germline, CDR1 is MGHRA, CDR2 YSYEKL. V was trimmed by 0 bases and J by 9 bases, leaving 18 bases between them. CDR3 sequence (DNA): TGCGCCAGCAGCCAAGATTTTGGGCCAGGGTGGTTTTCACCCCTCCACTTT. Residues: CASSQDFGPGWFSPLHF.

This clonotype was seen a handful of times. The chain combines TRBV5-1 with TRBJ1-1; D gene ambiguous. Germline V gives CDR1 SGHRS, CDR2 YFSETQ. Trimming took off 0 bases at V and 1 base at J, with 10 bases between the two ends. This CDR3 has 15 residues. This CDR3 reads CASSLVPQSNTEAFF. CDR3 in DNA: TGCGCCAGCAGCTTGGTACCACAGTCGAACACTGAAGCTTTCTTT.

The table lists this clonotype with many counts. The chain joins TRBV28 to TRBJ2-1, with 9 nucleotides matching TRBD2. V shed 5 bases and J 9 bases; nucleotides not matched to a gene: 11. From germline, CDR1 is MDHEN and CDR2 SYDVKM. The CDR3 consists of 15 residues. The DNA for the CDR3 is TGTGCCAGCAGTAACTCCGGGACTAGCAGCGGTGAGCAGTTCTTC. Translating gives CASSNSGTSSGEQFF.

V usage is TRBV5-6 and J usage is TRBJ1-2; D might be TRBD1 (6 bases). CDR3 length: 14 amino acids. V lost 2 bases, J lost 0 bases, and 8 bases lay in between. Looked up from germline, CDR1 is SGHDT and CDR2 is YYEEEE. The CDR3 DNA follows: TGTGCCAGCAGCTTCCAGGGGACTAACTATGGCTACACCTTC. Translating gives CASSFQGTNYGYTF.

V gene TRBV4-3 combines with J gene TRBJ2-3; D is unresolved. Germline V gene data show CDR1 as LGHNA and CDR2 as YSLEER. V lost 1 base and J 2 bases, leaving 16 bases between the germline ends. The CDR3 runs to 17 residues. The CDR3 sequence is CASSQGLRQPYTDTQYF. DNA for the CDR3: TGCGCCAGCAGCCAAGGTTTGCGGCAACCATACACAGATACGCAGTATTTT.

J is TRBJ1-1 and V is TRBV7-9; possibly TRBD1 for D (5 bases). The CDR3 spans 14 residues. Trimming removed 2 bases at V and 0 bases at J, with 7 bases between. Looked up from germline, CDR1 is SEHNR and CDR2 is FQNEAQ (reference sequence). CDR3 loop: CASSLQGVNTEAFF. CDR3 nucleotide sequence: TGTGCCAGCAGCTTACAGGGTGTGAACACTGAAGCTTTCTTT.

This clonotype was detected ten times or more. J is TRBJ1-6 and V is TRBV5-1, with a tentative D call TRBD1 (5 bases). This CDR3 has 15 residues. The V gene lost 4 bases and the J gene lost 7 bases, with 15 bases spanning the gap. The germline CDR1 and CDR2 sequences are SGHRS and YFSETQ. DNA for the CDR3: TGCGCCAGCAGCCCCCAGCAGGGCCTAAATTCACCCCTCCACTTT. It codes for CASSPQQGLNSPLHF.

This clonotype was seen repeatedly, ten times or more. The chain joins TRBV6-2 or TRBV6-3 to TRBJ1-4; unclear D gene. The CDR3 extends over 14 amino acids. Germline V gene sequence: CDR1 MNHEY, CDR2 SVGEGT. V lost 4 bases and J 8 bases, leaving 14 bases between the germline ends. The CDR3 nucleotides read TGTGCCAGCAGTTCCCCAGCGATAAGGGAAAAACTGTTTTTT. Translated: CASSSPAIREKLFF.

The J gene is TRBJ2-7, the V gene TRBV7-9; tentatively, D is TRBD2 (6 bases). The CDR3 has 15 residues. Germline CDR1 is SEHNR and CDR2 is FQNEAQ (reference sequence). V lost 4 bases, J lost 6 bases, and 19 bases lay in between. CDR3 sequence (DNA): TGTGCCAGCAGCTCGGGACTCATTGAGCGCTCCGAGCAGTACTTC. Protein: CASSSGLIERSEQYF.

This chain uses TRBV28 with TRBJ2-7; the match to TRBD2 covers 8 bases. CDR1 and CDR2 (germline): MDHEN, SYDVKM. The CDR3 totals 14 residues. V lost 6 bases, J lost 3 bases, and 7 bases stayed unmatched. CDR3: CASSPPGLVYEQYF. DNA for the CDR3: TGTGCCAGCAGCCCTCCGGGACTAGTCTACGAGCAGTACTTC.

The chain combines TRBV24-1 with TRBJ2-2; D may be TRBD1 (6 bases). V was trimmed by 9 bases and J by 5 bases, leaving 12 bases between them. CDR1 is KGHDR, CDR2 SFDVKD, per germline. This CDR3 comprises 13 residues. The CDR3 here is CATEKQGTGELFF. CDR3 DNA: TGTGCCACCGAAAAACAGGGAACCGGGGAGCTGTTTTTT.

This clonotype has a handful of counts. The V and J genes are TRBV4-3 and TRBJ2-2; no clear D gene. Germline V gives CDR1 LGHNA, CDR2 YSLEER. The CDR3 runs 14 residues. Between the trimmed V and J ends, which lost 2 bases and 6 bases, there was a span of 10 bases. DNA for the CDR3: TGCGCCAGCAGCCAATGGGGATATGCCGGGGAGCTGTTTTTT. It translates to CASSQWGYAGELFF.

The chain couples TRBV18 to TRBJ2-5, with 14 nucleotides matching TRBD2. Germline trimming cut 3 bases from V and 4 bases from J; bases unmatched to any gene: 7. Germline lookup yields CDR1 KGHSH and CDR2 LQKENI. This CDR3 has 17 amino acids. The CDR3 region has the DNA TGTGCCAGCTCACCGGGACTAGCGGGAGACGGGGGAGAGACCCAGTACTTC. Its translation: CASSPGLAGDGGETQYF.

This chain joins TRBV11-2 and TRBJ2-5; tentatively, D is TRBD1 or TRBD2 (5 bases each). V dropped 5 bases and J dropped 5 bases, with 12 bases sitting between them. Germline loops: CDR1 SGHAT, CDR2 FQNNGV. The CDR3 extends over 13 amino acids. As DNA, the CDR3 is TGTGCCAGCAGCGACGGGACCTCGGAGACCCAGTACTTC. Its protein is CASSDGTSETQYF.

In this sample, this clonotype turned up a few times. In DNA form, the CDR3 reads TGTGCCAGCAGCTTGATCGGGAGGGCCAGGTACAATGAGCAGTTCTTC. Protein product: CASSLIGRARYNEQFF. The chain combines TRBV5-4 with TRBJ2-1; 8 nucleotides agree with TRBD2. Germline V gene lookup returns CDR1 SGHNT and CDR2 YYREEE (reference sequence). This CDR3 has 16 amino acids. V trimming: 1 base; J trimming: 4 bases; junction bases outside the gene matches: 7.

This clonotype was seen ten or more times. This sequence joins TRBV7-8 and TRBJ2-5, with D unresolved. V lost 1 base, J lost 3 bases, and 6 bases lay in between. The germline CDR1 and CDR2 sequences are SGHVS and FQNEAQ. This CDR3 spans 13 amino acids. The CDR3 sequence: CASSLVNKETQYF. Written as DNA, the CDR3 is TGTGCCAGCAGCTTAGTTAATAAAGAGACCCAGTACTTC.

V is TRBV28 and J is TRBJ2-7; 9 bases agree with TRBD1. The germline V gene encodes CDR1 MDHEN and CDR2 SYDVKM. The CDR3 has 13 residues. J gave up 6 bases and V 6 bases, and 6 bases lay outside the gene matches. CDR3 protein: CASSTGTGREQYF. CDR3 DNA sequence: TGTGCCAGCAGCACCGGGACAGGGCGCGAGCAGTACTTC. Full variable domain (rest looked up from reference TRBV28 and TRBJ2-7): DVKVTQSSRYLVKRTGEKVFLECVQDMDHENMFWYRQDPGLGLRLIYFSYDVKMKEKGDIPEGYSVSREKKERFSLILESASTNQTSMYLCASSTGTGREQYFGPGTRLTVT.

Many counts were recorded for this clonotype. This chain uses TRBV28 with TRBJ2-2; TRBD2 might be the D (7 bases). The CDR3 is 17 amino acids. The germline V and J ends were trimmed by 4 bases and 2 bases, with 17 bases remaining between them. Germline V gene sequence: CDR1 MDHEN, CDR2 SYDVKM. The CDR3 loop is CASSSLLGGQNTGELFF. For the CDR3, the DNA is TGTGCCAGCAGTTCCCTACTGGGGGGGCAAAACACCGGGGAGCTGTTTTTT.

This clonotype was found a few times. The J gene is TRBJ2-3, the V gene TRBV7-3, with D possibly called TRBD1 or TRBD2 (5 bases each). This CDR3 is 14 amino acids long. The germline V gene encodes CDR1 SGHTA and CDR2 FQGTGA. Trimming removed 5 bases from V and 6 bases from J, with 15 bases in between. The CDR3 protein is CASSLTQAGDTQYF. The CDR3 coding sequence is TGTGCCAGCAGCCTCACACAGGCGGGCGATACGCAGTATTTT.

In this sample, this clonotype turned up a few times. The chain carries TRBV2 and TRBJ1-1; D unresolved. Per the germline V gene, CDR1 is SNHLY and CDR2 is FYNNEI. V was clipped by 0 bases and J by 3 bases, with 5 bases between them. CDR3 length equals 13 residues. The CDR3 DNA sequence: TGTGCCAGCAGTGAAGCAGCTTACACTGAAGCTTTCTTT. Its translation: CASSEAAYTEAFF.

This clonotype was counted a few times. J is TRBJ2-7 and V is TRBV13, with 11 bases aligning to TRBD2. The CDR3 contains 14 residues. The trim removed 2 bases at V and 6 bases at J, leaving 3 bases unmatched. Germline values: CDR1 PRHDT, CDR2 FYEKMQ (reference sequence). The CDR3 loop reads CASSLLAGGSEQYF. The CDR3 DNA reads as TGTGCCAGCAGCTTATTAGCGGGGGGGTCCGAGCAGTACTTC. The full variable domain, in which reference TRBV13 and TRBJ2-7 provide the parts outside the CDR3, is AAGVIQSPRHLIKEKRETATLKCYPIPRHDTVYWYQQGPGQDPQFLISFYEKMQSDKGSIPDRFSAQQFSDYHSELNMSSLELGDSALYFCASSLLAGGSEQYFGPGTRLTVT.

This clonotype was counted a few times. J is TRBJ1-6 and V is TRBV10-3; 7 bases align to TRBD1. The V and J ends lost 6 bases and 8 bases, in that order; junction bases with no gene match: 7. The CDR3 length is 14 residues. Germline lookup yields CDR1 ENHRY and CDR2 SYGVKD. CDR3 coding DNA: TGTGCCATCAGGATGGGACAGTTAGATTCACCCCTCCACTTT. It is translated as CAIRMGQLDSPLHF.

The table lists this clonotype with a few counts. This chain uses TRBV6-2 or TRBV6-3 with TRBJ2-2, with 7 bases identical to TRBD1. The CDR3 is 16 residues long. The ends lost 6 bases at V and 0 bases at J; junction bases unmatched: 7. Germline loops: CDR1 MNHEY, CDR2 SVGEGT. The CDR3 loop is CASSQVQGPNTGELFF. Here the CDR3 DNA reads TGTGCCAGCAGCCAAGTACAGGGGCCGAACACCGGGGAGCTGTTTTTT.

This clonotype was recorded at least ten times. The chain joins TRBV7-2 to TRBJ2-1; 8 bases are shared with TRBD2. The CDR3 consists of 13 residues. J gave up 7 bases and V 5 bases, and 4 bases lay outside the gene matches. CDR1 and CDR2 (germline): SGHTA, FQGNSA. The chain's CDR3 is CASSPRGGNEQFF. Written as DNA, the CDR3 is TGTGCCAGCAGCCCCCGGGGGGGGAATGAGCAGTTCTTC. The whole variable domain, filled in from reference TRBV7-2 and TRBJ2-1, reads GAGVSQSPSNKVTEKGKDVELRCDPISGHTALYWYRQSLGQGLEFLIYFQGNSAPDKSGLPSDRFSAERTGGSVSTLTIQRTQQEDSAVYLCASSPRGGNEQFFGPGTRLTVL.

This clonotype was seen repeatedly, ten times or more. The J gene is TRBJ2-7, the V gene TRBV6-2 or TRBV6-3, with unresolved D. Trimming took off 6 bases at V and 3 bases at J, with 18 bases between the two ends. Germline-derived CDR1 and CDR2 are MNHEY and SVGEGT. This CDR3 has 15 amino acids. The CDR3 reads CASSYTTLPIYEQYF. DNA of the CDR3: TGTGCCAGCAGCTACACTACACTTCCTATCTACGAGCAGTACTTC.